This TCR beta chain is from a study of blood T cell repertoires in COVID-19. The germline V and J ends were trimmed by 5 bases and 9 bases, with 11 bases remaining between them. The CDR3 runs 11 residues. In germline, CDR1 is DFQATT, CDR2 SNEGSKA (reference sequence). Per the original methods: How many nucleated cells were present was estimated from reference gene primer amplification. Generated by immunoSEQ multiplex PCR, the TCRdb table keeps only in-frame clones and is missing some. That table gives V, J and clone size, and the DNA gave D and trimming. The table shows about 55,000 clones, with less than 75% occurring only once.

The specimen sequenced was peripheral blood. This rearrangement joins TRBV20-1 to TRBJ2-1, with D possibly TRBD2 on 5 matching bases. This sequence was found in a woman aged 70-85 years with acute or convalescent COVID-19. This CDR3 reads CSAPKRGEQFF. DNA of the CDR3: TGCAGTGCTCCCAAACGGGGTGAGCAGTTCTTC.